These T cell receptor beta chains were read from a single sample in a study of cytomegalovirus exposure and HLA in healthy donors. Sequencing was performed with immunoSEQ multiplex PCR; in TCRdb, only in-frame clones are kept and a portion is missing. The repertoire holds about 160,000 clones, with 80% as singletons. Sequencing was carried out using PBMCs. The receptors shown here come from a man between 18 and 29 years old in good health and CMV-seropositive. Both conserved end residues are part of each CDR3. The order of the fields is J gene, V gene, CDR3 protein.

>TRBJ1-2|TRBV16
CASSLNSPASYGYTF
>TRBJ1-1|TRBV11-1
CASSLVQPMNTEAFF
>TRBJ1-2|TRBV2
CASRELQGARGYTF
>TRBJ1-1|TRBV12-5
CASGLSRDRGTEAFF
>TRBJ2-5|TRBV4-3
CASSQDFPQGVGETQYF
>TRBJ2-5|TRBV6-1
CASNPLPRDQETQYF
>TRBJ2-1|TRBV27
CASRNRVGAGIINEQFF
>TRBJ2-5|TRBV7-2
CASSFNRAQETQYF
>TRBJ2-7|TRBV27
CASRHRDSYEQYF
>TRBJ2-5|TRBV7-2
CASSLAGGWETQYF
>TRBJ2-2|TRBV11-1
CASSYTGTSGAGELFF
>TRBJ1-2|TRBV7-9
CASSLVHRNYGYTF
>TRBJ1-5|TRBV19
CASRPGQWGNQPQHF
>TRBJ1-5|TRBV5-8
CASSLFLSSGNQPQHF
>TRBJ1-1|TRBV27
CASSFAGPGEAFF
>TRBJ2-5|TRBV5-1
CASSLGSRETQYF